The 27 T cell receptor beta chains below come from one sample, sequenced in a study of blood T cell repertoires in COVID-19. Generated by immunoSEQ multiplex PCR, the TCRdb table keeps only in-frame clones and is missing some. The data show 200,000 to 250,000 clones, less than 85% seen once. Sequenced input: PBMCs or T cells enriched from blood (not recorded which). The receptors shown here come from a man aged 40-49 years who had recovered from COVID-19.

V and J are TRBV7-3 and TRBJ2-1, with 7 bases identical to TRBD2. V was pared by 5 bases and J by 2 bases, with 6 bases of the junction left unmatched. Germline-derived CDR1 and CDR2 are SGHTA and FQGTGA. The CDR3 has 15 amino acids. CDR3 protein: CASSQRLAPYNEQFF. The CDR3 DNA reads TGTGCCAGCAGCCAGAGACTAGCCCCCTACAATGAGCAGTTCTTC.

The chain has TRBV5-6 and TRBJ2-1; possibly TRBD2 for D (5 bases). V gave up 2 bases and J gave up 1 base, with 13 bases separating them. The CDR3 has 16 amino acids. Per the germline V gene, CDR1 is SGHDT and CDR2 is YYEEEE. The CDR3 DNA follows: TGTGCCAGCAGCTTAAGACTTCGGAGGTCCTACAATGAGCAGTTCTTC. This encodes CASSLRLRRSYNEQFF.

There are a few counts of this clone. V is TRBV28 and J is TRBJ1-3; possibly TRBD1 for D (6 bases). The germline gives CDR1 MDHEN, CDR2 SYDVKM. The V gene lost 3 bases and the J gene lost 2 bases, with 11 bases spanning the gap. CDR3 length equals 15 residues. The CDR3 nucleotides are TGTGCCAGCAGTTTGATACAGGGAGCTGGAAACACCATATATTTT. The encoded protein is CASSLIQGAGNTIYF.

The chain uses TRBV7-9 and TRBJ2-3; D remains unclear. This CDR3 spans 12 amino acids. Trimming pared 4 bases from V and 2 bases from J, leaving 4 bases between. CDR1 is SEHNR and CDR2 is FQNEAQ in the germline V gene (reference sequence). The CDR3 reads CASSSLTDTQYF. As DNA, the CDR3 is TGTGCCAGCAGCTCCCTCACAGATACGCAGTATTTT.

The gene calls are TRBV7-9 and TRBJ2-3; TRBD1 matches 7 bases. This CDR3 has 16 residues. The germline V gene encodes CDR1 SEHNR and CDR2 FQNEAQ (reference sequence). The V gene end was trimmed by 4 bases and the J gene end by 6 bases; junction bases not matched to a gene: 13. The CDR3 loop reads CASSSHRILQGDTQYF. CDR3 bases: TGTGCCAGCAGCTCTCATAGAATTTTACAGGGGGATACGCAGTATTTT. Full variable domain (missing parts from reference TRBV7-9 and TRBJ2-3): DTGVSQNPRHKITKRGQNVTFRCDPISEHNRLYWYRQTLGQGPEFLTYFQNEAQLEKSRLLSDRFSAERPKGSFSTLEIQRTEQGDSAMYLCASSSHRILQGDTQYFGPGTRLTVL.

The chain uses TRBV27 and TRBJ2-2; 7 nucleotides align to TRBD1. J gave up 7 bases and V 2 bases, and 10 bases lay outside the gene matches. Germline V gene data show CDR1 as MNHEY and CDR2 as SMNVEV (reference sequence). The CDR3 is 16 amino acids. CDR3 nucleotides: TGTGCCAGCAGTTTAGGAGTATCAGGGGGTATCGGGGAGCTGTTTTTT. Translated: CASSLGVSGGIGELFF.

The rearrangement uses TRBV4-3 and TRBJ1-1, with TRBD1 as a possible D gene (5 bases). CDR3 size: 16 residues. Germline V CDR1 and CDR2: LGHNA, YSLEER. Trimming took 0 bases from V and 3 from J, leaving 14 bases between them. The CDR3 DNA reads TGCGCCAGCAGCCAAGATTGGCCCCCGGGGGACACTGAAGCTTTCTTT. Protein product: CASSQDWPPGDTEAFF.

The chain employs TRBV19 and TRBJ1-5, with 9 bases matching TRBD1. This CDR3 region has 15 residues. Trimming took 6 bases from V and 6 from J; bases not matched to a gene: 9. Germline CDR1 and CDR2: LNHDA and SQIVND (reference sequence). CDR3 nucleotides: TGTGCCAGTAGACCCGGGACAGGGATCCGTCAGCCCCAGCATTTT. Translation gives CASRPGTGIRQPQHF.

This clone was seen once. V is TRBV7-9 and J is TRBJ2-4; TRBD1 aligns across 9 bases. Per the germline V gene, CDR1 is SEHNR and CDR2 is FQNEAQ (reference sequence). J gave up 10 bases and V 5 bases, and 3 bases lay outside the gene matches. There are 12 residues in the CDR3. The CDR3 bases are TGTGCCAGCAGCCCGGGACAGGGAATTCAGTACTTC. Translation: CASSPGQGIQYF.

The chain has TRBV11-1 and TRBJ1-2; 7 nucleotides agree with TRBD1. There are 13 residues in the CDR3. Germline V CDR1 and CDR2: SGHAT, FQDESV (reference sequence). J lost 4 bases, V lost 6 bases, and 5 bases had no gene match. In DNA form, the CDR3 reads TGTGCCAGCAGACAGACAGGGTCCTATGGCTACACCTTC. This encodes CASRQTGSYGYTF.

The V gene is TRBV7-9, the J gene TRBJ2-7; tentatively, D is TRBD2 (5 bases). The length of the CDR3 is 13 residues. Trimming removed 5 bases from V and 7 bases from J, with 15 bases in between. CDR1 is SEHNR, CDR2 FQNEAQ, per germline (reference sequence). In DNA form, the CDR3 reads TGTGCCAGCAGCAGCCCCGGGGTTCGGGAGCAGTACTTC. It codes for CASSSPGVREQYF.

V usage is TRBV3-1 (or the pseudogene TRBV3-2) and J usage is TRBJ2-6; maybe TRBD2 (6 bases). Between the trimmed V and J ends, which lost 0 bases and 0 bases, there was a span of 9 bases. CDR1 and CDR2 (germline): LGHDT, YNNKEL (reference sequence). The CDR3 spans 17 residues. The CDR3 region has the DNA TGTGCCAGCAGCCAAGAAGGTAGCGGCTCTGGGGCCAACGTCCTGACTTTC. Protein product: CASSQEGSGSGANVLTF.

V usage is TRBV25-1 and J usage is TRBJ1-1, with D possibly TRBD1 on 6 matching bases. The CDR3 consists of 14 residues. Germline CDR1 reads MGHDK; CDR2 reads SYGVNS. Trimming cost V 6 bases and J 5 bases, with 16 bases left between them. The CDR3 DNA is TGTGCCAGCAGGTCGTCCGGGGGGCTTACTGAAGCTTTCTTT. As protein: CASRSSGGLTEAFF.

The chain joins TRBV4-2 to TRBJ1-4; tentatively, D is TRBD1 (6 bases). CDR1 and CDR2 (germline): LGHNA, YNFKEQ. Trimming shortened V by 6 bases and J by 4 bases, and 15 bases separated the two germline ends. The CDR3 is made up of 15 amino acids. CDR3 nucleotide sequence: TGTGCCAGCAGATCCAGGGGAGAGGGTAATGAAAAACTGTTTTTT. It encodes CASRSRGEGNEKLFF.

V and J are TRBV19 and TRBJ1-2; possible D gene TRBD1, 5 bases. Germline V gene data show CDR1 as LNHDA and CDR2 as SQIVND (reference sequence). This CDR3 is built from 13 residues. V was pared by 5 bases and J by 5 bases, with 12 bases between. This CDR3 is CASSARALYGYTF. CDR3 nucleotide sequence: TGTGCCAGTAGTGCCAGGGCCCTTTATGGCTACACCTTC.

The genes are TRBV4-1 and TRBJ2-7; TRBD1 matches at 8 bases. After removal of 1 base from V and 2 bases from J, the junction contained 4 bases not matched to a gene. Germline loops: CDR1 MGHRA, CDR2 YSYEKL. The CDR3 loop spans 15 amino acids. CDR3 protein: CASSQGQGPPYEQYF. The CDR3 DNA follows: TGCGCCAGCAGCCAAGGACAGGGGCCACCCTACGAGCAGTACTTC.

The CDR3, as DNA: TGTGCCAGCAGTCCGGGACAGCAAACACCCCTCCACTTT. Its protein product is CASSPGQQTPLHF. The chain joins TRBV6-5 to TRBJ1-6; 7 bases match TRBD1. J lost 11 bases, V lost 5 bases, and 6 bases had no gene match. The CDR3 contains 13 residues. The germline CDR1 and CDR2 sequences are MNHEY and SVGAGI.

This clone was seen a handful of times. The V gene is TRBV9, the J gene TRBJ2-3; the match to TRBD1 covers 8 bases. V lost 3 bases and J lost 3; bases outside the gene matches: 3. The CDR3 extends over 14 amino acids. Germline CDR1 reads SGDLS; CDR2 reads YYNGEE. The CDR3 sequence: CASSDRGSTDTQYF. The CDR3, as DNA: TGTGCCAGCAGCGACAGGGGGAGTACAGATACGCAGTATTTT.

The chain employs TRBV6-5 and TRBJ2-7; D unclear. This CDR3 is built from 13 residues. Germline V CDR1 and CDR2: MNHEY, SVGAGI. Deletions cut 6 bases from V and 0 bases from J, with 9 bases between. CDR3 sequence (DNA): TGTGCCAGCAGCCTGAGGAGCTCCTACGAGCAGTACTTC. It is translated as CASSLRSSYEQYF.

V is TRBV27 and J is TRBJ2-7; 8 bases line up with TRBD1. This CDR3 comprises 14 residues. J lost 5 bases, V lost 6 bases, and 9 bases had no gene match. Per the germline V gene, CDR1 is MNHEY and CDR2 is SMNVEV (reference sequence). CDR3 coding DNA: TGTGCCAGCAGCTCCCCGGCAGGGGGCAACGAGCAGTACTTC. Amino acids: CASSSPAGGNEQYF.

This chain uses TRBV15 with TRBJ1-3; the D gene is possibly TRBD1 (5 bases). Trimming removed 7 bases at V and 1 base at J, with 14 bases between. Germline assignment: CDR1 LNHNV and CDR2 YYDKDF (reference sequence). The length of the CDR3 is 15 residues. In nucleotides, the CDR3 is TGTGCCACCAAAAAAAGTGCAGGGTCTGGAAACACCATATATTTT. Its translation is CATKKSAGSGNTIYF.

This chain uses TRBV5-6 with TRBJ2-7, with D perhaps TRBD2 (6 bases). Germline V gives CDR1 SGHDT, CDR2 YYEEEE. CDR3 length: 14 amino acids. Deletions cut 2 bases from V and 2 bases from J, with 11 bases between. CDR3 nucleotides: TGTGCCAGCAGCTTTACTAGCTTCCCCTACGAGCAGTACTTC. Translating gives CASSFTSFPYEQYF.

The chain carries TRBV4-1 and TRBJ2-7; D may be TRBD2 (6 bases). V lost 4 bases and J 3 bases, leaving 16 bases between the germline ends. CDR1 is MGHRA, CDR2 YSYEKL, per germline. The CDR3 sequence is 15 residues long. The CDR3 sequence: CASSLYAGNHYEQYF. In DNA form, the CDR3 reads TGCGCCAGCAGCCTCTATGCGGGGAACCACTACGAGCAGTACTTC.

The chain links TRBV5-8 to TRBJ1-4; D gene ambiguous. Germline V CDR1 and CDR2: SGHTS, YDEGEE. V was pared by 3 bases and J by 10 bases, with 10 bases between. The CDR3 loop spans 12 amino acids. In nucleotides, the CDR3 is TGTGCCAGCAGCTCCTTCTCCGGAAAACTGTTTTTT. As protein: CASSSFSGKLFF.

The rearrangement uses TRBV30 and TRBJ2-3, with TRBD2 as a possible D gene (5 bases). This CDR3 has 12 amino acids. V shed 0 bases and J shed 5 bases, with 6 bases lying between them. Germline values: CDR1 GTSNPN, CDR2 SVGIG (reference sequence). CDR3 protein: CAWSVRGDTQYF. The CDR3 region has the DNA TGTGCCTGGAGTGTACGGGGAGATACGCAGTATTTT.

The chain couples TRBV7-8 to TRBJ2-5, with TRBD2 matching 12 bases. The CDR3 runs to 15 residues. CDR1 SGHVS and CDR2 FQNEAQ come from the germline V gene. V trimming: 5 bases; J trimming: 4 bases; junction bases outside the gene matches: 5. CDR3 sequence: CASSPLAGGGETQYF. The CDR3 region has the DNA TGTGCCAGCAGCCCACTAGCGGGAGGCGGAGAGACCCAGTACTTC.

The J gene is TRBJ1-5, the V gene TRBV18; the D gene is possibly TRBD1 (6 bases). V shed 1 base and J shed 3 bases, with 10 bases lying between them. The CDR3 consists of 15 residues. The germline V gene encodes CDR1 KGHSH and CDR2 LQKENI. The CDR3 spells CASSPRDTNNQPQHF. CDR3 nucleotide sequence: TGTGCCAGCTCACCACGGGACACCAACAATCAGCCCCAGCATTTT.